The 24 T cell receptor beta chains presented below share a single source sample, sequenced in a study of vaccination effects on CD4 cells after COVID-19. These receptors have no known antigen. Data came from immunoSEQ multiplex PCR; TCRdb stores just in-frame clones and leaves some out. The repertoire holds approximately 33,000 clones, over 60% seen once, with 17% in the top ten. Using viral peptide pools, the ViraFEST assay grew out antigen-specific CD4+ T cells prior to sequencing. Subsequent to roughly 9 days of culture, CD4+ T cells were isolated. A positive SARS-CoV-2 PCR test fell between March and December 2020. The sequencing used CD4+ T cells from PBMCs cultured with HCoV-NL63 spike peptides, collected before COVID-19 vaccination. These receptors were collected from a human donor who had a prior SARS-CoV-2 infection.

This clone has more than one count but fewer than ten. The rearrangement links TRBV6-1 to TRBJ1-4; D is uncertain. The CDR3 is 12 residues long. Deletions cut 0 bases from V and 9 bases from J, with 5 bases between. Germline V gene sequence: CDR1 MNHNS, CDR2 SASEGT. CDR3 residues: CASSEARQKLFF. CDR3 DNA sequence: TGTGCCAGCAGTGAAGCGCGGCAAAAACTGTTTTTT.

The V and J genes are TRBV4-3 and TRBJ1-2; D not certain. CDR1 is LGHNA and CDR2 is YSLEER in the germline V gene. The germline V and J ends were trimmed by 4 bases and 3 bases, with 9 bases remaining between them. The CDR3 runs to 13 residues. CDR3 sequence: CASSRAADYGYTF. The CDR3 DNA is TGCGCCAGCAGCCGCGCGGCGGACTATGGCTACACCTTC.

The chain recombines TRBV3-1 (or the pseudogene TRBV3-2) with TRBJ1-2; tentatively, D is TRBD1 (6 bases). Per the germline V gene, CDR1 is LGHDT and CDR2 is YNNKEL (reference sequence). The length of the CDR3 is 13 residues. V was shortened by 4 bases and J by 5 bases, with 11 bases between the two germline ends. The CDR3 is CASSPRQAYGYTF. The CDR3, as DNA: TGTGCCAGCAGCCCGAGACAGGCGTATGGCTACACCTTC.

For the CDR3, the DNA is TGTGCCAGCTCACCTCAGGGTAGCAATCAGCCCCAGCATTTT. This translates into CASSPQGSNQPQHF. The chain uses TRBV18 and TRBJ1-5; possible D gene TRBD1, 5 bases. Trimming left V 3 bases short and J 0 bases short, with 6 bases between. The germline V gene encodes CDR1 KGHSH and CDR2 LQKENI. The CDR3 extends over 14 amino acids.

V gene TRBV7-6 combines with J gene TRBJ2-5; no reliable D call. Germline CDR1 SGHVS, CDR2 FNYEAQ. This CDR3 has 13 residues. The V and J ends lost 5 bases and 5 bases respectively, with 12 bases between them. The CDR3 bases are TGTGCCAGCAGCCCAGGCCCTTTTGAGACCCAGTACTTC. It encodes CASSPGPFETQYF.

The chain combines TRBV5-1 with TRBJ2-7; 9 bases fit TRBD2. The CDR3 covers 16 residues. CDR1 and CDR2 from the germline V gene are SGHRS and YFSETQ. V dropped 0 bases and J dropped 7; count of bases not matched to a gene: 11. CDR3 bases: TGCGCCAGCAGCTTGGGAGCCCTAGCGGGATACAATGAGCAGTACTTC. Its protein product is CASSLGALAGYNEQYF.

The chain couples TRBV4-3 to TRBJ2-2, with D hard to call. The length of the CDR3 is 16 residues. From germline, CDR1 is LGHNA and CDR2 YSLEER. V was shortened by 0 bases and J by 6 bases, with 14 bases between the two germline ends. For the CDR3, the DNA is TGCGCCAGCAGCCAAGAACTGTGGGCCCGCGCCGGGGAGCTGTTTTTT. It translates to CASSQELWARAGELFF.

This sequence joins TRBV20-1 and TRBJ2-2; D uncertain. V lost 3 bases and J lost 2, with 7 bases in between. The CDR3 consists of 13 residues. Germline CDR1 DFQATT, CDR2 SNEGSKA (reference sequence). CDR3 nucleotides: TGCAGTGCTAGTGGCCTAAACACCGGGGAGCTGTTTTTT. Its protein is CSASGLNTGELFF.

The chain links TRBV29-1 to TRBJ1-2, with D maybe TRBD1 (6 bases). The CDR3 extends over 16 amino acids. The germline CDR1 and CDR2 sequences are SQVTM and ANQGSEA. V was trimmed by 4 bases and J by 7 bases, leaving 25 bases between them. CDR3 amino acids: CSVVPLLTGFSSGYTF. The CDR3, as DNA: TGCAGCGTTGTACCCCTCTTAACAGGGTTCTCGAGTGGCTACACCTTC.

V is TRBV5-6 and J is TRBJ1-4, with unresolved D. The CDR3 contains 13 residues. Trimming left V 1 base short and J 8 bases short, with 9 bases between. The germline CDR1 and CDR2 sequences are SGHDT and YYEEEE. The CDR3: CASSLSGSEKLFF. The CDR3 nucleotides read TGTGCCAGCAGCTTGTCAGGATCCGAAAAACTGTTTTTT.

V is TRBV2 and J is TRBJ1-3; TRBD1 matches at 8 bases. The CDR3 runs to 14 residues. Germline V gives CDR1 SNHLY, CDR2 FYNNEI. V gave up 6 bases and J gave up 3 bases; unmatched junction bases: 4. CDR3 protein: CASRRTGFGNTIYF. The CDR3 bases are TGTGCCAGCAGAAGGACAGGGTTTGGAAACACCATATATTTT.

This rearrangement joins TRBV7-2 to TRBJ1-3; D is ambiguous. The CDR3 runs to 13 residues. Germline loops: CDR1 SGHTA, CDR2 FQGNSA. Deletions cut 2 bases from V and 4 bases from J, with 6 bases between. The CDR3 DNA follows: TGTGCCAGCAGCTTATTTGGAGGAAACACCATATATTTT. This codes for CASSLFGGNTIYF. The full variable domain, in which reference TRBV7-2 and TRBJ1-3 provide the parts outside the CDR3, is GAGVSQSPSNKVTEKGKDVELRCDPISGHTALYWYRQSLGQGLEFLIYFQGNSAPDKSGLPSDRFSAERTGGSVSTLTIQRTQQEDSAVYLCASSLFGGNTIYFGEGSWLTVV.

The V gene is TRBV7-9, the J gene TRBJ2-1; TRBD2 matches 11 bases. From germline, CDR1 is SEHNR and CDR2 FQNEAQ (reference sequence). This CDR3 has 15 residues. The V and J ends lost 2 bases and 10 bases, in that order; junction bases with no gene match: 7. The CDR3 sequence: CASSLTGLAGQEQFF. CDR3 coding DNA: TGTGCCAGCAGCTTAACCGGACTAGCGGGCCAGGAGCAGTTCTTC.

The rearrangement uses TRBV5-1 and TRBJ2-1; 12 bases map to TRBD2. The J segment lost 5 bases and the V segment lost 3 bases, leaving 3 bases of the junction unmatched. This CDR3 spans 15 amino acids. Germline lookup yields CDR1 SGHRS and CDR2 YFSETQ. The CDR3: CASSSGTSGHNEQFF. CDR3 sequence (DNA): TGCGCCAGCAGCTCCGGGACTAGCGGGCACAATGAGCAGTTCTTC.

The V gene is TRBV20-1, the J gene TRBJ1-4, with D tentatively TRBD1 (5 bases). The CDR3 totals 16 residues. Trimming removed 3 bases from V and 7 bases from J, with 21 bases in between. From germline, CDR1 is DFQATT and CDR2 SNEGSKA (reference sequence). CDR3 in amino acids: CSASWGNPPVGEKLFF. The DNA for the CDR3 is TGCAGTGCTAGTTGGGGGAACCCGCCGGTGGGTGAAAAACTGTTTTTT.

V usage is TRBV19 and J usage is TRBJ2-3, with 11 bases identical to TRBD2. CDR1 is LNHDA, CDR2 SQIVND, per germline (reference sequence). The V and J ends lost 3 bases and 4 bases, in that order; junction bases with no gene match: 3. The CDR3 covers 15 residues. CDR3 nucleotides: TGTGCCAGTAGTATGATAGCGGGAGGGTCAGATACGCAGTATTTT. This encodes CASSMIAGGSDTQYF.

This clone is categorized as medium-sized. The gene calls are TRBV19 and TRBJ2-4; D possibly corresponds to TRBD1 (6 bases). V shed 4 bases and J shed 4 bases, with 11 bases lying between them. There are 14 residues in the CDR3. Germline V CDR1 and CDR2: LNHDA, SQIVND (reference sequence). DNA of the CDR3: TGTGCCAGTAGTAGGGGGCCAGGGAAAAACATTCAGTACTTC. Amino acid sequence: CASSRGPGKNIQYF.

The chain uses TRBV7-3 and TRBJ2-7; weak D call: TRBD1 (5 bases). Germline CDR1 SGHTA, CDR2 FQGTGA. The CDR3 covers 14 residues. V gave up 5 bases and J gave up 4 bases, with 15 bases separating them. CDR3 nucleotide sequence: TGTGCCAGCAGCCTCTCCGGCGACAGTTACGAGCAGTACTTC. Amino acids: CASSLSGDSYEQYF. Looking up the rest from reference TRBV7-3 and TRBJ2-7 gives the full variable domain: GAGVSQTPSNKVTEKGKYVELRCDPISGHTALYWYRQSLGQGPEFLIYFQGTGAADDSGLPNDRFFAVRPEGSVSTLKIQRTERGDSAVYLCASSLSGDSYEQYFGPGTRLTVT.

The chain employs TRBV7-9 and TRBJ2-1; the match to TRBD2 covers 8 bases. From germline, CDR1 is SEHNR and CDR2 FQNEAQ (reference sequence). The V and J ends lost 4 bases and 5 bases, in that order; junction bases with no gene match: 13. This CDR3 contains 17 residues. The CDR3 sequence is CASSSNPREGWNNEQFF. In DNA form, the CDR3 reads TGTGCCAGCAGCTCGAACCCTCGGGAGGGCTGGAACAATGAGCAGTTCTTC.

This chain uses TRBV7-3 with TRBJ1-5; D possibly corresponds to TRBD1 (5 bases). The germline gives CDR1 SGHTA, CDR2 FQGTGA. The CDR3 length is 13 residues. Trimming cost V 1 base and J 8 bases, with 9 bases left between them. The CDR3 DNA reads TGTGCCAGCAGCTTAAGTCTGGGGGAGCCCCAGCATTTT. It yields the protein CASSLSLGEPQHF.

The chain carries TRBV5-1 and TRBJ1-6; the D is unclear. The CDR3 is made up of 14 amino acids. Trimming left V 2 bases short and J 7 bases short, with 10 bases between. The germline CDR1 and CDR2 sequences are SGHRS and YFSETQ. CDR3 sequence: CASSFAGPNSPLHF. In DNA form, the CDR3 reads TGCGCCAGCAGCTTCGCAGGCCCCAATTCACCCCTCCACTTT.

The CDR3 protein is CASSLSVASGYNEQFF. As DNA, the CDR3 is TGTGCCAGCAGCTTGTCTGTAGCTAGCGGCTACAATGAGCAGTTCTTC. This rearrangement joins TRBV5-6 to TRBJ2-1; TRBD2 aligns across 7 bases. The CDR3 is 16 amino acids. The V and J ends lost 1 base and 3 bases, in that order; junction bases with no gene match: 7. Per germline, CDR1 SGHDT and CDR2 YYEEEE.

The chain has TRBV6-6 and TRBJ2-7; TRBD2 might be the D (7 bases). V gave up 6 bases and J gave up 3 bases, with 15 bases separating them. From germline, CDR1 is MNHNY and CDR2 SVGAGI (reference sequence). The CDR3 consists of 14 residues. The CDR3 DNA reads TGTGCCAGCAGAAAGGGGGGGCAGGGCTACGAGCAGTACTTC. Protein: CASRKGGQGYEQYF.

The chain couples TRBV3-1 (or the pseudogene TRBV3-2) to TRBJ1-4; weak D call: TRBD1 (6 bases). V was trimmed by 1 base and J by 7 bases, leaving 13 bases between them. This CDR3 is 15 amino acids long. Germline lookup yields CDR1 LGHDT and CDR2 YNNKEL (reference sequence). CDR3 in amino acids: CASSQAAGAGEKLFF. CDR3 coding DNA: TGTGCCAGCAGCCAAGCGGCAGGGGCGGGTGAAAAACTGTTTTTT.